These T cell receptor beta chains were read from a single sample in a study of T cells after yellow fever vaccination. Each CDR3 protein gets one entry after TCRdb re-called the 5' RACE reads with MiXCR. The repertoire holds about 580,000 distinct CDR3 sequences, with about 17% as singletons. This sample comprised PBMCs, obtained roughly 5 days after the first yellow fever vaccination. These TCRs come from a young man who received the YFV17D yellow fever vaccine. CDR3s include the opening cysteine and the closing phenylalanine or tryptophan. D genes are given only for firm matches. Some rows mark clone size as missing; the rest say once, few, many or name a class of expanded clone.

>few|.|TRBJ1-5|TRBV4-1
TGCGCCAGCAGCCAAGACAAGACAGTCAATCAGCCCCAGCATTTT
CASSQDKTVNQPQHF
>.|.|TRBJ1-1|TRBV20-1
TGCAGTGCTAGAGATCCCCGCGCGAACACTGAAGCTTTCTTT
CSARDPRANTEAFF
>few|.|TRBJ2-2|TRBV23-1
TGCGCCAGCACCCAAGGTCCCCCCAGGGCCGGGGGGCAAGGCGGGGAGCTGTTTTTT
CASTQGPPRAGGQGGELFF
>.|.|TRBJ1-5|TRBV6-1
TGTGCCAGCAAGCCAGGGCGAAATCAGCCCCAGCATTTT
CASKPGRNQPQHF
>few|TRBD2|TRBJ2-3|TRBV7-2
TGTGCCAGCAGACTGACTAGCGGGGGGGCGAGTTTT
CASRLTSGGASF
>few|TRBD1|TRBJ2-3|TRBV11-2
TGTGCCAGCGCCCGGGACAGGGGAACAGATACGCAGTATTTT
CASARDRGTDTQYF
>.|.|TRBJ1-2|TRBV27
TGTGCCAGCGGACCAGGTGGGCCCGGTAACTATGGCTACACCTTC
CASGPGGPGNYGYTF
>few|.|TRBJ2-3|TRBV19
TGTGCCAGTAGTATTCCCACAGATACGCAGTATTTT
CASSIPTDTQYF
>.|.|TRBJ1-2|TRBV4-3
TGCGCCAGCAGCCAAGCGGCCCGTAAGGGGGACTATGGCTACACCTTC
CASSQAARKGDYGYTF
>.|.|TRBJ2-7|TRBV10-3
TGTGCCATCAGTGATCTAGGGACGAACTACGAGCAGTACTTC
CAISDLGTNYEQYF
>.|.|TRBJ1-2|TRBV4-2
TGTGCCAGCAGCCTAAGATGGGACCTTTTCGACTATGGCTACACCTTC
CASSLRWDLFDYGYTF
>few|TRBD1|TRBJ1-1|TRBV4-2
TGTGCCAGCAGCCAAGATCACGACAGGGGCGGTACTGAAGCTTTCTTT
CASSQDHDRGGTEAFF
>few|.|TRBJ2-1|TRBV4-3
TGCGCCAGCAGCCGTCGACAGGTCGCCTACAATGAGCAGTTCTTC
CASSRRQVAYNEQFF
>.|.|TRBJ1-2|TRBV10-3
TGTGCCATCTCTCGGGACGGCTATGGCTACACCTTC
CAISRDGYGYTF
>.|TRBD1|TRBJ1-2|TRBV5-5
TGTGCCAGCAGCTTGGCCGCAGGGACAGGGGGGCTACTTGATGGCTACACCTTC
CASSLAAGTGGLLDGYTF
>once|TRBD1|TRBJ1-6|TRBV6-1
TGTGCCAGCAGTGAGGACAGGGAAACTTCACCCCTCCACTTT
CASSEDRETSPLHF
>.|.|TRBJ2-3|TRBV20-1
TGCAGTGCTAGTAGGAGGGACACAGATACGCAGTATTTT
CSASRRDTDTQYF
>.|TRBD2|TRBJ2-3|TRBV10-3
TGTGCCATCAGGGCCAGGACTAGCGGGGAAGATACGCAGTATTTT
CAIRARTSGEDTQYF
>.|TRBD1|TRBJ1-1|TRBV5-1
TGCGCCAGCAGCTTGGGAGGGGGCGTGGGAGCTTTCTTT
CASSLGGGVGAFF
>many|.|TRBJ2-7|TRBV5-1
TGCGCCAGCAGCTTGAGGGGCTCCTACGAGCAGTACTTC
CASSLRGSYEQYF
>few|TRBD1|TRBJ1-5|TRBV10-3
TGTGCCACGACCCACCGACAGGGCGGGAGTCAGCCCCAGCATTTT
CATTHRQGGSQPQHF
>.|.|TRBJ2-1|TRBV20-1
TGCAGTGCTAGAGATCAACAGCCCTACAATGAGCAGTTCTTC
CSARDQQPYNEQFF
>.|.|TRBJ2-7|TRBV7-2
TGTGCCAGCAGCTTAATGGGTGCGGGCGAGCAGTACTTC
CASSLMGAGEQYF
>.|.|TRBJ1-2|TRBV12-3/TRBV12-4
TGTGCCAGCACTCCGGACTGGGCATCAGGGAGGACCTTC
CASTPDWASGRTF
>.|.|TRBJ2-7|TRBV12-3/TRBV12-4
TGTGCCAGCAGGAGGGAGTCTGACTACGAGCAGTACTTC
CASRRESDYEQYF
>.|.|TRBJ2-7|TRBV7-9
TGTGCCAGCAGCTCCGTCCTAATCCCCGGGGAGCAGTACTTC
CASSSVLIPGEQYF
>.|.|TRBJ1-1|TRBV3-1
TGTGCCAGCAGCCGTCGGACCATTGGGTCCCCGAACACTGAAGCTTTCTTT
CASSRRTIGSPNTEAFF
>many|TRBD1|TRBJ2-7|TRBV20-1
TGCAGTGCTAGAGACCGGGACAGGGGGCTCGACGAGCAGTACTTC
CSARDRDRGLDEQYF
>.|.|TRBJ2-3|TRBV12-3/TRBV12-4
TGTGCCAGCAGTTTAGGTGGCGGCCAGAGCCCGCAGTATTTT
CASSLGGGQSPQYF
>few|.|TRBJ2-2|TRBV19
TGTGCCAGTACCGAACTTCCCCTAGCACCCGGGGAGCTGTTTTTT
CASTELPLAPGELFF
>.|.|TRBJ2-5|TRBV2
TGTGCCAGCAAGGCAGACCAAGAGACCCAGTACTTC
CASKADQETQYF
>few|TRBD2|TRBJ2-3|TRBV7-2
TGTGCCAGCAGCTTAGTGGCGGGGGGGCGGGCAGATACGCAGTATTTT
CASSLVAGGRADTQYF
>few|.|TRBJ2-3|TRBV6-2/TRBV6-3
TGTGCCAGCAGTTACGGGCAGGCTAGCACAGATACGCAGTATTTT
CASSYGQASTDTQYF
>few|.|TRBJ2-2|TRBV4-1
TGCGCCAGCAGCCAGTCCGCCACGAACACCGGGGAGCTGTTTTTT
CASSQSATNTGELFF
>.|.|TRBJ2-1|TRBV27
TGTGCCAGCAGTTTTAGGGCGCCTGGGAATGAGCAGTTCTTC
CASSFRAPGNEQFF
>.|.|TRBJ2-7|TRBV30
TGTGCCTGGTCTACCCTCGGCTACGAGCAGTACTTC
CAWSTLGYEQYF